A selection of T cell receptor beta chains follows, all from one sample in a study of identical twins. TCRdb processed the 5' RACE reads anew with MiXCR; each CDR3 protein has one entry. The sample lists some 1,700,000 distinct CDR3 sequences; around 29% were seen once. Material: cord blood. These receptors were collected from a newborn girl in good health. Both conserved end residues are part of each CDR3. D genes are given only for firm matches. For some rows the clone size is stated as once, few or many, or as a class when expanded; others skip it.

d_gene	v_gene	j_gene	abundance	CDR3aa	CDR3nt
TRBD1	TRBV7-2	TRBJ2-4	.	CASSPGTGSWYF	TGTGCCAGCAGCCCAGGGACAGGGTCTTGGTACTTC
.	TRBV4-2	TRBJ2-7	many	CASSQLGTYEQYF	TGTGCCAGCAGCCAGCTAGGGACCTACGAGCAGTACTTC
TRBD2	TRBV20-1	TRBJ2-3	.	CSARTPGLAGGGTQYF	TGCAGTGCTAGGACTCCGGGACTAGCGGGAGGTGGTACGCAGTATTTT
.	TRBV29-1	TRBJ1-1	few	CSVEGRGEHEAFF	TGCAGCGTTGAAGGGCGGGGGGAACACGAAGCTTTCTTT
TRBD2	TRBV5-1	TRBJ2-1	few	CASSFLSGIDNEQFF	TGCGCCAGCAGCTTTCTTAGCGGGATTGACAATGAGCAGTTCTTC
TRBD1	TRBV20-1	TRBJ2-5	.	CSALGQGSTQETQYF	TGCAGTGCTTTGGGACAGGGAAGTACCCAAGAGACCCAGTACTTC
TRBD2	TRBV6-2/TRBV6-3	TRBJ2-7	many	CASSSPGLAYEQYF	TGTGCCAGCAGTTCACCGGGACTAGCCTACGAGCAGTACTTC
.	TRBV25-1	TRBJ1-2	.	CASSELRGEGYTF	TGTGCCAGCAGTGAACTACGGGGTGAGGGCTACACCTTC
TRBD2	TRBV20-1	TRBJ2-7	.	CSARRGSLGEQYF	TGCAGTGCTAGGCGGGGGTCTCTGGGCGAGCAGTACTTC
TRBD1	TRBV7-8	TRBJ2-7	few	CASSLERGHILYEQYF	TGTGCCAGCAGCTTAGAAAGGGGGCACATTCTCTACGAGCAGTACTTC
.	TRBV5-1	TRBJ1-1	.	CASSSNGIGSTEAFF	TGCGCCAGCAGCTCGAATGGCATAGGGAGCACTGAAGCTTTCTTT
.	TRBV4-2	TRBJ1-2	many	CASSQVGDYGYTF	TGTGCCAGCAGCCAAGTCGGGGACTATGGCTACACCTTC
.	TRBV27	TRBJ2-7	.	CASRKGDLTRWEQYF	TGTGCCAGCAGAAAGGGAGACTTGACTAGGTGGGAGCAGTACTTC
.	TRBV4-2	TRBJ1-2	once	CASSQDRGILLDGYTF	TGTGCCAGCAGCCAAGATCGGGGGATTCTCCTCGATGGCTACACCTTC
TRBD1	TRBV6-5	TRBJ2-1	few	CASTQRQGAYNEQFF	TGTGCCAGCACACAGCGACAGGGGGCTTACAATGAGCAGTTCTTC
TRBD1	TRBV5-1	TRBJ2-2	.	CASSWTGGAGTGELFF	TGCGCCAGCAGCTGGACAGGGGGCGCAGGGACCGGGGAGCTGTTTTTT
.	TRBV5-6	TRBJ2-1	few	CASSPGNLYNEQFF	TGTGCCAGCAGCCCCGGGAACCTTTACAATGAGCAGTTCTTC
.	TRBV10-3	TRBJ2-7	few	CAISASGGNEQYF	TGTGCCATCAGCGCCTCTGGGGGCAATGAGCAGTACTTC
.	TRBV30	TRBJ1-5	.	CAWSDRVSQPQHF	TGTGCCTGGAGTGACAGGGTTTCTCAGCCCCAGCATTTT
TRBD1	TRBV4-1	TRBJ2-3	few	CASSQVPRDSLSTDTQYF	TGCGCCAGCAGCCAAGTGCCCCGGGACAGCCTTAGCACAGATACGCAGTATTTT
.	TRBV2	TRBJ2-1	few	CATNNEQFF	TGTGCCACGAACAATGAGCAGTTCTTC
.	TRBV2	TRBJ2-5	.	CASSEGGPYNEQYF	TGTGCCAGCAGTGAGGGGGGACCCTACAATGAGCAGTACTTC
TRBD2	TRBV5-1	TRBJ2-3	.	CASSLSGLAGGGTDTQYF	TGCGCCAGCAGCTTGAGCGGACTAGCGGGAGGGGGCACAGATACGCAGTATTTT
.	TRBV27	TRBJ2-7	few	CASSFRDHSGYEQYF	TGTGCCAGCAGTTTCCGGGACCACAGCGGATACGAGCAGTACTTC
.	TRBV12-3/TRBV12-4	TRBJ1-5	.	CASSLTRTRSNQPQHF	TGTGCCAGCAGTTTAACCCGGACGAGGAGCAATCAGCCCCAGCATTTT
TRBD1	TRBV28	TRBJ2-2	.	CASNRDRDTGELFF	TGTGCCAGCAACCGGGACAGGGACACCGGGGAGCTGTTTTTT
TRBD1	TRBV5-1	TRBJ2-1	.	CASRVGTGRNEQFF	TGCGCCAGCAGAGTAGGGACAGGGAGGAATGAGCAGTTCTTC
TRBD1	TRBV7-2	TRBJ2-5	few	CASSFRDRGQETQYF	TGTGCCAGCAGCTTTCGGGACAGGGGGCAAGAGACCCAGTACTTC
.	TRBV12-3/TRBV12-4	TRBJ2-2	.	CASSSSGGAFTGELFF	TGTGCCAGCAGTTCCAGCGGAGGAGCGTTCACCGGGGAGCTGTTTTTT
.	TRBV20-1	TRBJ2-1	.	CSARKADYPLNEQFF	TGCAGTGCTAGGAAAGCGGACTACCCATTAAATGAGCAGTTCTTC
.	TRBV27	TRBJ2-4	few	CASSFMSAKNIQYF	TGTGCCAGCAGTTTTATGTCGGCCAAAAACATTCAGTACTTC
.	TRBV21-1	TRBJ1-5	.	CASSKPPLSQPQHF	TGTGCCAGCAGCAAACCACCTTTATCTCAGCCCCAGCATTTT
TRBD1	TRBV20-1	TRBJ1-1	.	CSTTGPMNTEAFF	TGCAGTACGACAGGGCCCATGAACACTGAAGCTTTCTTT
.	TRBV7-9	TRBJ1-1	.	CASSFEGQNTEAFF	TGTGCCAGCAGCTTCGAGGGCCAGAACACTGAAGCTTTCTTT
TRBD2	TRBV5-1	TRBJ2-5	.	CAGEAGSSLAPAPLQETQYF	TGCGCCGGGGAAGCGGGATCTTCATTAGCCCCCGCGCCCTTACAAGAGACCCAGTACTTC
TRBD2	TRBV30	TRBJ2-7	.	CAWSGLAGYNEQYF	TGTGCCTGGAGCGGACTAGCGGGGTACAATGAGCAGTACTTC
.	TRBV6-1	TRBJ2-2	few	CASSERVIVTGELFF	TGTGCCAGCAGTGAAAGGGTGATTGTCACCGGGGAGCTGTTTTTT
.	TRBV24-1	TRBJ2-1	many	CATSERGNEQFF	TGTGCCACCAGTGAGAGAGGCAATGAGCAGTTCTTC
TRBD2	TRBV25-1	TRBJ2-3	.	CASSDSTSGRWVPDTQYF	TGTGCCAGCAGTGATTCGACTAGCGGGAGATGGGTCCCAGATACGCAGTATTTT
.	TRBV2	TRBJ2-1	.	CASIKGNQETQFF	TGTGCCAGCATTAAGGGGAACCAAGAGACCCAGTTCTTC
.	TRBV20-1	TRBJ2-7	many	CSARDDPYEQYF	TGCAGTGCTAGGGACGACCCCTACGAGCAGTACTTC
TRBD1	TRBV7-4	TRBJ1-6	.	CASSLAGRLQGVHSPLHF	TGTGCCAGCAGCTTAGCGGGGAGGCTCCAGGGGGTTCATTCACCCCTCCACTTT
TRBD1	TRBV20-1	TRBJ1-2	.	CGASLDRGRGGYTF	TGCGGTGCTAGCTTGGACAGGGGCAGGGGTGGCTACACCTTC
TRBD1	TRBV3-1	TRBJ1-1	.	CASSQSDRGRGTEAFF	TGTGCCAGCAGCCAATCGGACAGGGGGCGCGGCACTGAAGCTTTCTTT
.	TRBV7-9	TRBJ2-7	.	CASSLDPPRYPYEQYF	TGTGCCAGCAGCTTAGATCCCCCACGGTATCCCTACGAGCAGTACTTC